These 10 T cell receptor beta chains were all obtained from the same sample, sequenced in a study of T cell responses to AZD1222 COVID-19 vaccine. Method: immunoSEQ multiplex PCR; TCRdb's copy keeps in-frame clones and lacks some. Of around 170,000 clones listed, around 90% are singletons. The material was peripheral blood, obtained 28 days after the second AZD1222 dose. The receptors here all came from an adult who received the AZD1222 COVID-19 vaccine.

This chain connects TRBV7-9 to TRBJ1-4, with a weak D call TRBD1 (5 bases). V shed 7 bases and J shed 8 bases, with 17 bases lying between them. CDR1 and CDR2 (germline): SEHNR, FQNEAQ (reference sequence). The CDR3 has 14 residues. The CDR3: CASTAVGRSEKLFF. CDR3 nucleotides: TGTGCCAGCACCGCCGTGGGGCGAAGCGAAAAACTGTTTTTT.

This chain joins TRBV14 and TRBJ1-6; no clear D. The CDR3 length is 16 residues. Germline V gene lookup returns CDR1 SGHDN and CDR2 FVKESK. Trimming took 3 bases from V and 0 from J, leaving 9 bases between them. DNA of the CDR3: TGTGCCAGCAGCCAGCTGGGAGGCTCCTATAATTCACCCCTCCACTTT. It codes for CASSQLGGSYNSPLHF.

The rearrangement uses TRBV30 and TRBJ1-2; D perhaps matches TRBD1 (6 bases). Germline assignment: CDR1 GTSNPN and CDR2 SVGIG (reference sequence). Trimming pared 4 bases from V and 7 bases from J, leaving 16 bases between. This CDR3 comprises 13 residues. CDR3 sequence reads: CAWTRGPPGGYTF. CDR3 in DNA: TGTGCCTGGACCCGGGGGCCACCGGGTGGCTACACCTTC.

The rearrangement links TRBV4-1 to TRBJ2-3, with a tentative D call TRBD2 (5 bases). This CDR3 spans 12 amino acids. Trimming pared 1 base from V and 6 bases from J, leaving 5 bases between. CDR1 and CDR2 (germline): MGHRA, YSYEKL. CDR3 sequence: CASSQGGDTQYF. DNA for the CDR3: TGCGCCAGCAGCCAAGGCGGGGATACGCAGTATTTT.

The chain carries TRBV7-3 and TRBJ2-5, with D tentatively TRBD2 (6 bases). The CDR3 covers 13 residues. Germline loops: CDR1 SGHTA, CDR2 FQGTGA. Deletions cut 2 bases from V and 3 bases from J, with 7 bases between. For the CDR3, the DNA is TGTGCCAGCAGCTTATCGGGGGAAGAGACCCAGTACTTC. As protein: CASSLSGEETQYF.

V is TRBV5-4 and J is TRBJ1-1; the D gene is possibly TRBD1 (6 bases). Trimming pared 4 bases from V and 3 bases from J, leaving 16 bases between. The length of the CDR3 is 15 residues. Germline lookup yields CDR1 SGHNT and CDR2 YYREEE (reference sequence). The CDR3 is CASSPGGREDTEAFF. CDR3 bases: TGTGCCAGCAGCCCCGGGGGCAGGGAGGACACTGAAGCTTTCTTT. Based on the CDR3 plus reference TRBV5-4 and TRBJ1-1, the full variable domain is ETGVTQSPTHLIKTRGQQVTLRCSSQSGHNTVSWYQQALGQGPQFIFQYYREEENGRGNFPPRFSGLQFPNYSSELNVNALELDDSALYLCASSPGGREDTEAFFGQGTRLTVV.

The rearrangement uses TRBV27 and TRBJ2-1; TRBD2 matches at 10 bases. Germline V gene sequence: CDR1 MNHEY, CDR2 SMNVEV (reference sequence). The CDR3 extends over 14 amino acids. V dropped 5 bases and J dropped 7; count of bases not matched to a gene: 5. As DNA, the CDR3 is TGTGCCAGCAGTAATAGCGGGAGGATTAATGAGCAGTTCTTC. Protein: CASSNSGRINEQFF.

This clone was seen just once. For the CDR3, the DNA is TGTGCCAGCAGCCCTTGGAATAGCGGGAGACGGGAGACCCAGTACTTC. This encodes CASSPWNSGRRETQYF. The chain recombines TRBV5-5 with TRBJ2-5; 9 nucleotides agree with TRBD2. The CDR3 runs to 16 residues. Trimming took 4 bases from V and 5 from J; bases not matched to a gene: 12. Germline CDR1 and CDR2: SGHKS and YYEKEE (reference sequence).

The genes are TRBV3-1 (or the pseudogene TRBV3-2) and TRBJ1-1, with 8 nucleotides matching TRBD1. CDR1 and CDR2 from the germline V gene are LGHDT and YNNKEL (reference sequence). The CDR3 consists of 14 residues. V was pared by 4 bases and J by 3 bases, with 4 bases of the junction left unmatched. In DNA form, the CDR3 reads TGTGCCAGCAGCCGACGACAGGGGCACACTGAAGCTTTCTTT. It is translated as CASSRRQGHTEAFF.

The rearrangement uses TRBV27 and TRBJ2-7, with 10 positions matching TRBD1. J was trimmed by 7 bases and V by 7 bases; bases with no gene match: 10. The CDR3 loop spans 14 amino acids. CDR1 and CDR2 (germline): MNHEY, SMNVEV (reference sequence). The CDR3 region has the DNA TGTGCCAGCACCCCGGGACAGGGGTGGGGGGAGCAGTACTTC. This sequence encodes CASTPGQGWGEQYF.